A single sample is the source of the 12 T cell receptor beta chains below, sequenced in a study of Graves' ophthalmopathy and Graves' hyperthyroidism. RNA transcripts were the template, and TCR beta CDR3 regions were amplified from them. An opening RT-PCR round employed HTBI primers and preceded a second-round multiplex PCR. From the multiplex PCR reads, TCRdb called clonotypes with MiXCR, one entry per CDR3 protein. Among 200,000 to 250,000 distinct CDR3 sequences listed, 20% to 25% were seen once. Sequencing was carried out using peripheral blood. These receptors were obtained from a woman aged 45-60 years with Graves' ophthalmopathy.

This clonotype showed up just a few times. V usage is TRBV7-3 and J usage is TRBJ2-4, with D uncertain. From germline, CDR1 is SGHTA and CDR2 FQGTGA. V lost 5 bases, J lost 4 bases, and 0 bases lay in between. CDR3 length: 10 residues. CDR3 loop: CASSKNIQYF. The CDR3 bases are TGTGCCAGCAGCAAAAACATTCAGTACTTC. The whole variable domain, remainder taken from reference TRBV7-3 and TRBJ2-4, is GAGVSQTPSNKVTEKGKYVELRCDPISGHTALYWYRQSLGQGPEFLIYFQGTGAADDSGLPNDRFFAVRPEGSVSTLKIQRTERGDSAVYLCASSKNIQYFGAGTRLSVL.

The table lists this clonotype with many counts. The chain carries TRBV6-5 and TRBJ1-5; D not certain. Germline loops: CDR1 MNHEY, CDR2 SVGAGI. The CDR3 is 13 residues long. V was pared by 4 bases and J by 5 bases, with 9 bases between. The CDR3 spells CASSLEIYQPQHF. DNA for the CDR3: TGTGCCAGCAGTTTAGAGATCTATCAGCCCCAGCATTTT.

This clonotype was seen repeatedly, ten times or more. V and J are TRBV5-1 and TRBJ2-7; weak D call: TRBD1 (5 bases). The CDR3 is 13 amino acids. The V and J ends lost 0 bases and 4 bases respectively, with 8 bases between them. The germline CDR1 and CDR2 sequences are SGHRS and YFSETQ. CDR3 bases: TGCGCCAGCAGCTTGGGACAGCAATACGAGCAGTACTTC. Protein product: CASSLGQQYEQYF.

A few counts support this clonotype. The chain has TRBV15 and TRBJ2-3; D is unresolved. V lost 0 bases to trimming and J lost 4 bases, with 11 bases between them. Germline values: CDR1 LNHNV, CDR2 YYDKDF (reference sequence). This CDR3 region has 15 residues. The CDR3 spells CATSRDPPAPDTQYF. In nucleotides, the CDR3 is TGTGCCACCAGCAGAGACCCCCCGGCCCCAGATACGCAGTATTTT.

This clonotype was seen at least ten times. The chain employs TRBV6-1 and TRBJ2-7, with 7 bases matching TRBD1. The CDR3 loop spans 15 amino acids. The V gene end was trimmed by 6 bases and the J gene end by 7 bases; junction bases not matched to a gene: 15. Germline V gene data show CDR1 as MNHNS and CDR2 as SASEGT. The CDR3 bases are TGTGCCAGCAGGAACACCCGGGACAGTTCGGGGGAGCAGTACTTC. Translating gives CASRNTRDSSGEQYF.

The chain employs TRBV6-5 and TRBJ1-6; D is ambiguous. V lost 0 bases and J lost 9, with 12 bases in between. The germline CDR1 and CDR2 sequences are MNHEY and SVGAGI. CDR3 size: 15 residues. CDR3 sequence reads: CASSYSKGGSSPLHF. The CDR3 DNA follows: TGTGCCAGCAGTTACTCGAAGGGAGGCAGTTCACCCCTCCACTTT.

The chain joins TRBV3-1 to TRBJ1-3, with D unresolved. The ends were cut back, 4 bases at V and 4 bases at J, with 11 bases in the middle. The CDR3 covers 14 residues. The germline CDR1 and CDR2 sequences are LGHDT and YNNKEL (reference sequence). CDR3 region: CASSPSHAGNTIYF. As DNA, the CDR3 is TGTGCCAGCAGCCCCTCTCACGCCGGAAACACCATATATTTT.

This clonotype was counted at least ten times. The rearrangement links TRBV7-3 to TRBJ1-6; 7 nucleotides agree with TRBD1. Per the germline V gene, CDR1 is SGHTA and CDR2 is FQGTGA. V lost 3 bases, J lost 8 bases, and 1 base stayed unmatched. The CDR3 is 13 amino acids. CDR3 coding DNA: TGTGCCAGCAGCTTTACAGGGGATTCACCCCTCCACTTT. Its protein product is CASSFTGDSPLHF.

This clonotype was seen at least ten times. This sequence joins TRBV12-3 or TRBV12-4 and TRBJ2-7; D is perhaps TRBD2 (6 bases). Trimming took 7 bases from V and 3 from J, leaving 16 bases between them. This CDR3 spans 14 amino acids. The CDR3 here is CASTSGEVNYEQYF. CDR3 DNA: TGTGCCAGCACTTCGGGGGAGGTGAACTACGAGCAGTACTTC.

The chain recombines TRBV12-3 or TRBV12-4 with TRBJ1-2; D possibly corresponds to TRBD1 (6 bases). V shed 1 base and J shed 6 bases, with 15 bases lying between them. The CDR3 runs 15 residues. The CDR3 DNA is TGTGCCAGCAGTTTAGGCACCTGGGGGCGGGATGGCTACACCTTC. This translates into CASSLGTWGRDGYTF.

This clonotype has at least ten counts. The rearrangement joins TRBV9 to TRBJ1-2, with D perhaps TRBD1 (6 bases). CDR3 length: 15 residues. CDR1 is SGDLS and CDR2 is YYNGEE in the germline V gene. Trimming removed 4 bases from V and 1 base from J, with 14 bases in between. The CDR3 DNA reads as TGTGCCAGCAGCCGAGGGGGACAACTTAACTATGGCTACACCTTC. Its protein product is CASSRGGQLNYGYTF.

The CDR3: CASSPAGTNTEAFF. CDR3 bases: TGTGCCAGCTCACCAGCAGGGACGAACACTGAAGCTTTCTTT. This chain joins TRBV18 and TRBJ1-1, with D perhaps matching TRBD1 (5 bases). The CDR3 is 14 residues long. The germline V and J ends were trimmed by 2 bases and 1 base, with 8 bases remaining between them. Germline V CDR1 and CDR2: KGHSH, LQKENI.